A selection of T cell receptor beta chains follows, all from one sample in a study of brain T cells in children with intractable seizures. Clones were sequenced by immunoSEQ multiplex PCR, and TCRdb holds only the in-frame ones, with some missing. The sample has about 76,000 clones; about 92% are singletons. The sample here was peripheral blood, taken at surgery. The receptors stem from a boy under two years old with tuberous sclerosis and intractable seizures. Both conserved end residues are part of each CDR3. The D gene is left open where the match is weak. Size is omitted from some rows. Given values are once, few, many or a class for expanded clones.

TRBV24-1	-	-	TRBJ1-3	TGTGCCACCAGACCTCCATCAGGGAACTCTGGAAACACCATATATTTT	CATRPPSGNSGNTIYF
TRBV24-1	-	-	TRBJ1-4	TGTGCCATGAGCTCGTCTGGGGCAGCAAAGAATGAAAAACTGTTTTTT	CAMSSSGAAKNEKLFF
TRBV4-2	-	-	TRBJ2-6	TGTGCCAGCAGCCAAGCAGGAGGGAAAAACTCTGGGGCCAACGTCCTGACTTTC	CASSQAGGKNSGANVLTF
TRBV5-1	-	-	TRBJ1-5	TGCGCCAGCAGCTTGACAGGCCAAGATGGCAATCAGCCCCAGCATTTT	CASSLTGQDGNQPQHF
TRBV15	-	-	TRBJ2-2	TGTGCCACCAGCAGAAGACAGCTCCCGAACACCGGGGAGCTGTTTTTT	CATSRRQLPNTGELFF
TRBV21-1	-	-	TRBJ2-7	TGTGCCAGCAGCAAAAAGACCTACGAGCAGTACTTC	CASSKKTYEQYF
TRBV3-1/TRBV3-2	TRBD1	once	TRBJ1-1	TGTGCCAGCAGCCAAGTGACAGGGGGTATGGTGGCGAACACTGAAGCTTTCTTT	CASSQVTGGMVANTEAFF
TRBV30	TRBD2	-	TRBJ2-2	TGTGCCTGGAGTTTCTTGGGACTAGGAAACGGGGAGCTGTTTTTT	CAWSFLGLGNGELFF
TRBV15	TRBD1	-	TRBJ2-1	TGTGCCACCAGCACTAACAGGGGAGATGAGCAGTTCTTC	CATSTNRGDEQFF
TRBV3-1/TRBV3-2	-	once	TRBJ2-1	TGTGCCAGCAGCCAAGTCGGGGAGAATGAGCAGTTCTTC	CASSQVGENEQFF
TRBV3-1/TRBV3-2	-	-	TRBJ2-7	TGTGCCAGCAGCCAAGAAAAACTGACCTCCTACGAGCAGTACTTC	CASSQEKLTSYEQYF
TRBV19	-	-	TRBJ2-7	TGTGCCTGTAGTGTGGATCACAGGGCAGGGATTCCCTACGAGCAGTACTTC	CACSVDHRAGIPYEQYF
TRBV7-9	-	-	TRBJ1-4	TGTGCCAGCAGCTTAGGGGGGATAACTAATGAAAAACTGTTTTTT	CASSLGGITNEKLFF
TRBV5-1	-	-	TRBJ2-1	TGCGCCAGCAGCTTGGGTTCCGGGCTTGACTACAATGAGCAGTTCTTC	CASSLGSGLDYNEQFF
TRBV27	-	-	TRBJ2-6	TGTGCCAGCAGTTTGTTATTTTCTGGGGCCAACGTCCTGACTTTC	CASSLLFSGANVLTF
TRBV4-1	TRBD2	-	TRBJ2-3	TGCGCCAGCAGCCTTGGAACTAGCGGGAGCCTAGTAGATACGCAGTATTTT	CASSLGTSGSLVDTQYF
TRBV3-1/TRBV3-2	TRBD1	-	TRBJ2-1	TGTGCCAGCAGCCAAGACTTATCCGACAGGGCAAAGGATGAGCAGTTCTTC	CASSQDLSDRAKDEQFF
TRBV10-3	-	-	TRBJ1-2	TGTGCCATCAGTGAAGGGGGGAGTAGCTATGGCTACACCTTC	CAISEGGSSYGYTF
TRBV12-3/TRBV12-4	-	-	TRBJ1-4	TGTGCCAGCAGTCCTTCGTACATCGAAAAACTGTTTTTT	CASSPSYIEKLFF
TRBV7-3	-	once	TRBJ1-1	TGTGCCAGCTCGCCGGGGCGGGAATACACTGAAGCTTTCTTT	CASSPGREYTEAFF
TRBV11-2	-	-	TRBJ2-6	TGTGCCAGCAGTCTCGTTGGTGGCTCTGGGGCCAACGTCCTGACTTTC	CASSLVGGSGANVLTF
TRBV6-6	-	once	TRBJ1-1	TGTGCCAGCAGTTACACATTCGGGACCGGAAGGGCGGGTTTCTTT	CASSYTFGTGRAGFF
TRBV2	-	-	TRBJ1-2	TGTGCCAGCATGGGGGAAGACCTAGCTAACTATGGCTACACCTTC	CASMGEDLANYGYTF
TRBV12-5	TRBD1	-	TRBJ2-1	TGTGCTAGTGGTTTGACGCTAACAGGGGGCCCTTCCCTACCAGCGTTCTTC	CASGLTLTGGPSLPAFF
TRBV7-2	TRBD2	-	TRBJ2-7	TGTGCCAGCAGCTATCCCGGGACTAGCGGGGTCTACGAGCAGTACTTC	CASSYPGTSGVYEQYF
TRBV7-9	-	-	TRBJ2-1	TGTGCCAGCAGCTTACTGGCAGCGAACAATGAGCAGTTCTTC	CASSLLAANNEQFF
TRBV28	-	-	TRBJ2-7	TGTGCCAGCACCCCGCGGGACAGACCCTACGAGCAGTACTTC	CASTPRDRPYEQYF
TRBV7-7	TRBD1	-	TRBJ2-5	TGTGCTAGCAGCTCCGACAGGGGTGAGACCCAGTACTTC	CASSSDRGETQYF
TRBV10-3	-	-	TRBJ1-1	TGTGCCATCAGTTCTGACGGACAACTGAACACTGAAGCTTTCTTT	CAISSDGQLNTEAFF
TRBV27	-	few	TRBJ1-5	TGTGCCAGCAGTTTCCTGGGGGGCAATCAGCCCCAGCATTTT	CASSFLGGNQPQHF
TRBV5-1	TRBD1	-	TRBJ1-2	TGCGCCAGCAGCTTGGGGCAGGGGGCCTATGGCTACACCTTC	CASSLGQGAYGYTF
TRBV20-1	-	-	TRBJ2-5	TGCAGTGCCCGGGGCGGAGAGACCCAGTACTTC	CSARGGETQYF
TRBV11-3	-	-	TRBJ2-1	TGTGCCAGCAGCTTAGATAATGAGCAGTTCTTC	CASSLDNEQFF
TRBV9	-	few	TRBJ1-5	TGTGCCAGCAGCGTAGAAGGTACGGGTCAGGGCATTCAGCCCCAGCATTTT	CASSVEGTGQGIQPQHF
TRBV10-1	-	-	TRBJ2-7	TGCGCCAGCAGTGAGCGGAGGGAGCTTACCTACGAGCAGTACTTC	CASSERRELTYEQYF
TRBV6-4	-	once	TRBJ2-1	TGTGCCAGCAGTGACTCTCCGGGACGGACCTACAATGAGCAGTTCTTC	CASSDSPGRTYNEQFF
TRBV3-1/TRBV3-2	-	-	TRBJ1-2	TGTGCCAGCAGCCGCCGGGACTCGAGAGATGGCTACACCTTC	CASSRRDSRDGYTF
TRBV4-1	-	-	TRBJ1-1	TGCGCCAGCAGCCAAGTTGGGGGGAGAGCCGAAGCTTTCTTT	CASSQVGGRAEAFF
TRBV2	TRBD1	-	TRBJ1-1	TGTGCCAGCAGTGAATGGGACAGGGGGCGGACTGAAGCTTTCTTT	CASSEWDRGRTEAFF
TRBV29-1	-	-	TRBJ2-3	TGCAGCGTTGACTCTAAGGGCAGCGATACGCAGTATTTT	CSVDSKGSDTQYF
TRBV9	-	-	TRBJ2-3	TGTGCCAGCAGCGTACGATACGGGGAAGGCACAGATACGCAGTATTTT	CASSVRYGEGTDTQYF
TRBV13	-	-	TRBJ1-2	TGTGCCAGCAGCCAGGGACACCCGGCGGGCTACACCTTC	CASSQGHPAGYTF
TRBV27	-	-	TRBJ2-1	TGTGCCAGCAGTCGAGCGGGAAAGGGGGGGGATGAGCAGTTCTTC	CASSRAGKGGDEQFF
TRBV28	TRBD1	-	TRBJ2-7	TGTGCCAGCAGCTCTCGCGACAGGGGGTACGAGCAGTACTTC	CASSSRDRGYEQYF
TRBV2	-	-	TRBJ2-7	TGTGCCAGCAGTGGTGGGGCAGGGGAGTACTTC	CASSGGAGEYF
TRBV19	TRBD1	-	TRBJ1-4	TGTGCCAGTAGCCGACAGGGGGCTGGAGAAAAACTGTTTTTT	CASSRQGAGEKLFF
TRBV9	-	once	TRBJ1-1	-	CASSVGPGQVNTEAFF
TRBV19	-	-	TRBJ2-3	TGTGCCAGTAGCCACAGAATAGGGGCTCTAGATACGCAGTATTTT	CASSHRIGALDTQYF
TRBV11-2	-	once	TRBJ2-5	TGTGCCAGCAGCTTACCTGGGGCCCAGTACTTC	CASSLPGAQYF